Sequencing of this T cell receptor beta chain was carried out in a study of pediatric ulcerative colitis. Findings and limits, study-wide: Blood-rectal clonal overlap within each person was significantly higher in ulcerative colitis patients than controls. Rectal repertoires separated controls, mild-moderate and acute severe colitis. All ulcerative colitis patients, but no controls, carried a couple of rectal clonotypes.

Sequencing was at survey level. Assay: immunoSEQ multiplex PCR; the TCRdb copy retains only in-frame clones and omits some. The table includes about 64,000 clones, 80% to 90% detected once. The ends lost 2 bases at V and 8 bases at J; junction bases unmatched: 9. The CDR3 has 17 amino acids. The V gene's germline CDR1 is SGHTA and CDR2 FQGTGA. In regard to this clone: Antigen: not known.

This clonotype was sampled from a boy aged 5-17 years with severe ulcerative colitis. V usage is TRBV7-3 and J usage is TRBJ2-1; 13 nucleotides line up with TRBD2. The sample consisted of blood. The CDR3 bases are TGTGCCAGCAGCTTACCCACTAGCGGGAGGGCCAAAGATGAGCAGTTCTTC. Its translation: CASSLPTSGRAKDEQFF.